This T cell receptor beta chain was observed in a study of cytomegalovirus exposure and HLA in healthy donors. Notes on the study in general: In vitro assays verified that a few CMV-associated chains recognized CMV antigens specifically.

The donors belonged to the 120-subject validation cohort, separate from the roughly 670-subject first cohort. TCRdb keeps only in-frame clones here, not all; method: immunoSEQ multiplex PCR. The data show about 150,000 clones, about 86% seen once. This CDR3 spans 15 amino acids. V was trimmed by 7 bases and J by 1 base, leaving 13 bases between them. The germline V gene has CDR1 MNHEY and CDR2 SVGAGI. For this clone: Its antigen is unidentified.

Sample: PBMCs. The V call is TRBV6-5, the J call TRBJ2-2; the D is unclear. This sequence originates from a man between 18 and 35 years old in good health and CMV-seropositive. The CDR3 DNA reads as TGTGCCAGCACGACTCTCCCCAAGAACACCGGGGAGCTGTTTTTT. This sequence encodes CASTTLPKNTGELFF.